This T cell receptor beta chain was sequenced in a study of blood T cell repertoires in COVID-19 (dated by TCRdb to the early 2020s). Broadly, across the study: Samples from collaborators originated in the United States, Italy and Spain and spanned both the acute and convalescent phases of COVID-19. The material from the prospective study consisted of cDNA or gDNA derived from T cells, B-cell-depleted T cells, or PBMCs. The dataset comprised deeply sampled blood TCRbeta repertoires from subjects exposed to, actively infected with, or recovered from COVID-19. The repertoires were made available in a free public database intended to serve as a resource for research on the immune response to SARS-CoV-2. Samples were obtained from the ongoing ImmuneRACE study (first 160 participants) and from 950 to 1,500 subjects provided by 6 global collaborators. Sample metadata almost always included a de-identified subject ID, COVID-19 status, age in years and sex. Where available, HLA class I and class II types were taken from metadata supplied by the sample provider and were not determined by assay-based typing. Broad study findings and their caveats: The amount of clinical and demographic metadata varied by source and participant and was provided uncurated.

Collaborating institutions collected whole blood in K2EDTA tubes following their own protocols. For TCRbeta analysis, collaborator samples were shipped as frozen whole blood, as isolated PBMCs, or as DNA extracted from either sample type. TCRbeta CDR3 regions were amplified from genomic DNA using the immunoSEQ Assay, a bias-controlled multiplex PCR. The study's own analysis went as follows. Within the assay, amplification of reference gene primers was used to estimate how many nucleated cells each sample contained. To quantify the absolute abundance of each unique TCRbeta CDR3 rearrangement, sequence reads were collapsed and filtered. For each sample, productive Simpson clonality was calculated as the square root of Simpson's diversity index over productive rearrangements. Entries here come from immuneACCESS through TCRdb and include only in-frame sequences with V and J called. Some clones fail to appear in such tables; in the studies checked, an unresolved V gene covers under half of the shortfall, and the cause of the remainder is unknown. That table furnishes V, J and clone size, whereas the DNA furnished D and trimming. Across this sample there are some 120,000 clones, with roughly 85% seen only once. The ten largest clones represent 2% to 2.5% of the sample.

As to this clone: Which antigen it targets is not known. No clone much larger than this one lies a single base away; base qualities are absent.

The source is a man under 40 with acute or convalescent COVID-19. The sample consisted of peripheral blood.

The CDR3 loop reads CAWINRGRGGTEAFF. The bases are TGTGCCTGGATCAACAGGGGGCGCGGGGGCACTGAAGCTTTCTTT. The chain is encoded by TRBV30 joined to TRBJ1-1, with 9 bases matching TRBD1. CDR1 is given as GTSNPN and CDR2 as SVGIG, both from the germline V gene (reference sequence). Relative to germline, V is missing 4 bases and J is missing 4 bases, with 10 bases of the junction outside any gene match. Spanning cysteine to phenylalanine, the CDR3 consists of 15 amino acids. Just CDR3 DNA is preserved here, 45 bases in frame from base 1.